The 26 T cell receptor beta chains given below trace back to one sample, sequenced in a study of shared clonotypes between healthy human individuals. Cells designated naive CD8 were CD45RO-negative and were positively selected for CCR7, with terminally differentiated effector memory CD45RA+ cells excluded. Using immunoSEQ multiplex PCR, the repertoire was profiled, and TCRdb retains in-frame clones only, with some absent. The sample has fewer than 800,000 clones; about 90% are singletons. Sequencing used naive CD8+ T cells sorted from blood. The receptor source for this set is a man between 25 and 39 years old in good health.

The CDR3 DNA is TGTGCCAGCAGCCCCGGGGCGGCAGGGGGCAGCGAGCAGTACTTC. Translated, it gives CASSPGAAGGSEQYF. J is TRBJ2-7 and V is TRBV13; 8 bases are shared with TRBD1. Germline V CDR1 and CDR2: PRHDT, FYEKMQ (reference sequence). J was trimmed by 6 bases and V by 5 bases; bases with no gene match: 12. The CDR3 is 15 amino acids.

The rearrangement uses TRBV19 and TRBJ1-5, with D possibly being TRBD1 (5 bases). The CDR3 runs to 14 residues. Germline values: CDR1 LNHDA, CDR2 SQIVND (reference sequence). Trimming took 5 bases from V and 7 from J, leaving 15 bases between them. The CDR3 sequence is CASSQLDSRQPQHF. The CDR3 nucleotides are TGTGCCAGTAGTCAACTTGACAGTCGCCAGCCCCAGCATTTT.

This clone was counted a single time. The chain combines TRBV28 with TRBJ2-7, with 7 bases that match TRBD2. Unmatched junction bases numbered 5, after V lost 6 bases and J lost 3 bases. CDR1 MDHEN and CDR2 SYDVKM come from the germline V gene. This CDR3 has 13 residues. In DNA, the CDR3 is TGTGCCAGCAGCACGACTAGCTACTACGAGCAGTACTTC. Protein product: CASSTTSYYEQYF.

This clone was found once. The chain employs TRBV7-9 and TRBJ2-3, with D perhaps matching TRBD1 or TRBD2 (5 bases each). Trimming cost V 1 base and J 3 bases, with 5 bases left between them. Germline V gene lookup returns CDR1 SEHNR and CDR2 FQNEAQ (reference sequence). The CDR3 spans 13 residues. The CDR3 DNA follows: TGTGCCAGCAGCTTAGGGGGGACAGATACGCAGTATTTT. As protein: CASSLGGTDTQYF.

The chain is built from TRBV27 and TRBJ2-2, with D unresolved. V shed 6 bases and J shed 0 bases, with 14 bases lying between them. The CDR3 has 16 amino acids. From germline, CDR1 is MNHEY and CDR2 SMNVEV (reference sequence). CDR3 in DNA: TGTGCCAGCAGACCTTACCCGGACGCGAACACCGGGGAGCTGTTTTTT. Translation: CASRPYPDANTGELFF.

This chain joins TRBV15 and TRBJ2-6; D might be TRBD1 or TRBD2, each matching 5 bases. CDR1 and CDR2 from the germline V gene are LNHNV and YYDKDF (reference sequence). The V end was cut by 3 bases, the J end by 3 bases, with 6 bases between. This CDR3 region has 14 residues. CDR3 DNA sequence: TGTGCCACCAGCAGGGGGGTTGGGGCCAACGTCCTGACTTTC. Translated: CATSRGVGANVLTF.

This chain connects TRBV7-9 to TRBJ1-3; D not resolved. Germline V lookup: CDR1 SEHNR, CDR2 FQNEAQ (reference sequence). Trimming stripped 1 base from V and 0 bases from J, with 7 bases between. The CDR3 length is 15 residues. CDR3 coding DNA: TGTGCCAGCAGCTTAGAGAGGTTCTCTGGAAACACCATATATTTT. This codes for CASSLERFSGNTIYF.

The rearrangement joins TRBV7-8 to TRBJ1-5; D unclear. The CDR3 runs 16 residues. Germline V lookup: CDR1 SGHVS, CDR2 FQNEAQ. Trimming pared 2 bases from V and 2 bases from J, leaving 13 bases between. This chain's CDR3 is CASSLKRSGGNQPQHF. Written as DNA, the CDR3 is TGTGCCAGCAGCTTAAAAAGGTCGGGCGGCAATCAGCCCCAGCATTTT.

The rearrangement links TRBV6-5 to TRBJ1-2; 8 bases match TRBD1. The CDR3 has 12 residues. Trimming removed 6 bases from V and 8 bases from J; junction bases left unmatched: 5. CDR1 and CDR2 (germline): MNHEY, SVGAGI. The CDR3 DNA sequence: TGTGCCAGCAGCCAGGGGGCTCAGGGCTACACCTTC. This translates into CASSQGAQGYTF.

The chain links TRBV9 to TRBJ2-6; 7 nucleotides line up with TRBD2. Unmatched junction bases numbered 9, after V lost 3 bases and J lost 0 bases. This CDR3 has 18 residues. Per the germline V gene, CDR1 is SGDLS and CDR2 is YYNGEE. CDR3 bases: TGTGCCAGCAGCGCCCTTTGGGAGGGATTCTCTGGGGCCAACGTCCTGACTTTC. It codes for CASSALWEGFSGANVLTF.

The chain is built from TRBV7-6 and TRBJ1-5, with D perhaps TRBD1 (5 bases). This CDR3 region has 16 residues. Trimming pared 3 bases from V and 6 bases from J, leaving 18 bases between. In germline, CDR1 is SGHVS, CDR2 FNYEAQ. DNA of the CDR3: TGTGCCAGCAGCTTGGGGGTTATGGGGAGGGGTCAGCCCCAGCATTTT. The encoded protein is CASSLGVMGRGQPQHF. Full variable domain (rest looked up from reference TRBV7-6 and TRBJ1-5): GAGVSQSPRYKVTKRGQDVALRCDPISGHVSLYWYRQALGQGPEFLTYFNYEAQQDKSGLPNDRFSAERPEGSISTLTIQRTEQRDSAMYRCASSLGVMGRGQPQHFGDGTRLSIL.

In this sample, this clone turned up once. For the CDR3, the DNA is TGTGCCAGCAGCTCGGCCAGGTATGGCTACACCTTC. This translates into CASSSARYGYTF. The chain joins TRBV7-9 to TRBJ1-2; D ambiguous. Trimming left V 4 bases short and J 5 bases short, with 8 bases between. The CDR3 length is 12 residues. Germline V lookup: CDR1 SEHNR, CDR2 FQNEAQ (reference sequence).

The J gene is TRBJ2-7, the V gene TRBV5-5; the match to TRBD1 covers 10 bases. Germline-derived CDR1 and CDR2 are SGHKS and YYEKEE (reference sequence). This CDR3 has 16 residues. The V and J ends lost 5 bases and 0 bases, in that order; junction bases with no gene match: 8. CDR3 coding DNA: TGTGCCAGCAGTCCGGACAGGGGGGGAAGCTCCTACGAGCAGTACTTC. It specifies CASSPDRGGSSYEQYF.

The V call is TRBV7-8, the J call TRBJ1-1; no clear D gene. Germline CDR1 is SGHVS and CDR2 is FQNEAQ. The CDR3 is 14 amino acids. Trimming removed 1 base at V and 1 base at J, with 7 bases between. The CDR3 bases are TGTGCCAGCAGCTTAGGAGCCAAGAACACTGAAGCTTTCTTT. It yields the protein CASSLGAKNTEAFF.

The chain combines TRBV5-1 with TRBJ2-5; 15 bases match TRBD2. V was pared by 4 bases and J by 2 bases, with 3 bases of the junction left unmatched. Looked up from germline, CDR1 is SGHRS and CDR2 is YFSETQ. This CDR3 comprises 16 residues. In DNA, the CDR3 is TGCGCCAGCAGCCCGGGACTAGCGGGAGGACAAGAGACCCAGTACTTC. Protein: CASSPGLAGGQETQYF. The full variable domain, its missing parts supplied by reference TRBV5-1 and TRBJ2-5, is KAGVTQTPRYLIKTRGQQVTLSCSPISGHRSVSWYQQTPGQGLQFLFEYFSETQRNKGNFPGRFSGRQFSNSRSEMNVSTLELGDSALYLCASSPGLAGGQETQYFGPGTRLLVL.

The J gene is TRBJ1-5, the V gene TRBV4-2; D is undetermined. This CDR3 contains 13 residues. Looked up from germline, CDR1 is LGHNA and CDR2 is YNFKEQ. Trimming took 9 bases from V and 1 from J, leaving 10 bases between them. This CDR3 is CARAADSNQPQHF. CDR3 nucleotide sequence: TGTGCCAGAGCAGCGGACAGCAATCAGCCCCAGCATTTT.

This clone was seen just once. The chain recombines TRBV5-1 with TRBJ2-5; perhaps TRBD1 as D (7 bases). Germline assignment: CDR1 SGHRS and CDR2 YFSETQ. V lost 0 bases, J lost 4 bases, and 13 bases lay in between. The CDR3 is made up of 15 amino acids. For the CDR3, the DNA is TGCGCCAGCAGCTTGGAGGGGGCGGGAAGAGAGACCCAGTACTTC. It translates to CASSLEGAGRETQYF.

As concerns this clone: This CDR3 is also generated by other DNA sequences in the sample. The CDR3 region has the DNA TGTGCCAGTAGTATAGGACAGGGCTCCTACGAGCAGTACTTC. Translation gives CASSIGQGSYEQYF. V is TRBV19 and J is TRBJ2-7; 7 nucleotides line up with TRBD1. CDR1 and CDR2 (germline): LNHDA, SQIVND (reference sequence). Unmatched junction bases numbered 0, after V lost 1 base and J lost 0 bases. This CDR3 is built from 14 residues.

The V call is TRBV27, the J call TRBJ2-2; D might be TRBD1 (5 bases). Trimming took 3 bases from V and 6 from J, leaving 11 bases between them. CDR3 size: 14 residues. The germline gives CDR1 MNHEY, CDR2 SMNVEV (reference sequence). The CDR3 sequence: CASSFGQGAGELFF. CDR3 sequence (DNA): TGTGCCAGCAGTTTCGGGCAGGGTGCCGGGGAGCTGTTTTTT.

As concerns this clone: Other DNA sequences in the same sample also yield this CDR3. The rearrangement links TRBV29-1 to TRBJ2-7; 9 bases align to TRBD1. The V and J ends lost 2 bases and 6 bases, in that order; junction bases with no gene match: 5. CDR1 is SQVTM, CDR2 ANQGSEA, per germline. The length of the CDR3 is 13 residues. The CDR3 loop reads CSVERQGDGEQYF. CDR3 bases: TGCAGCGTTGAAAGACAGGGGGATGGCGAGCAGTACTTC.

The chain joins TRBV18 to TRBJ2-3; D is undetermined. Trimming pared 2 bases from V and 2 bases from J, leaving 14 bases between. CDR1 is KGHSH and CDR2 is LQKENI in the germline V gene. The CDR3 contains 16 residues. The CDR3, as DNA: TGTGCCAGCTCACCAGACGACTCCGAGTTCACAGATACGCAGTATTTT. Its protein product is CASSPDDSEFTDTQYF.

The chain joins TRBV9 to TRBJ2-1; 8 positions agree with TRBD2. Germline trimming cut 4 bases from V and 6 bases from J; bases unmatched to any gene: 6. The CDR3 covers 14 residues. Germline V gene data show CDR1 as SGDLS and CDR2 as YYNGEE. The CDR3 region has the DNA TGTGCCAGCAGCCCTCGGACTAGCTCCAATGAGCAGTTCTTC. Translating gives CASSPRTSSNEQFF.

This chain joins TRBV28 and TRBJ2-1; perhaps TRBD2 as D (5 bases). Germline assignment: CDR1 MDHEN and CDR2 SYDVKM. The length of the CDR3 is 17 residues. Trimming removed 1 base from V and 1 base from J, with 14 bases in between. The CDR3 sequence is CASSLFTGIRSYNEQFF. The CDR3, as DNA: TGTGCCAGCAGTTTATTTACGGGGATAAGGTCCTACAATGAGCAGTTCTTC.

Details on this clone: This same CDR3 is encoded by further DNA sequences in the sample. The V gene is TRBV7-9, the J gene TRBJ2-5; D is unresolved. The germline V gene has CDR1 SEHNR and CDR2 FQNEAQ (reference sequence). This CDR3 has 12 amino acids. V dropped 1 base and J dropped 5 bases, with 5 bases sitting between them. CDR3 residues: CASSLVRETQYF. The DNA for the CDR3 is TGTGCCAGCAGCTTAGTCCGGGAGACCCAGTACTTC.

This clone appeared a single time. The chain is built from TRBV4-1 and TRBJ2-3, with D tentatively TRBD2 (6 bases). Trimming cost V 1 base and J 4 bases, with 9 bases left between them. The CDR3 has 14 amino acids. Germline V gene data show CDR1 as MGHRA and CDR2 as YSYEKL. This chain's CDR3 is CASSQAGSPDTQYF. CDR3 DNA sequence: TGCGCCAGCAGCCAAGCCGGGAGTCCAGATACGCAGTATTTT.

V usage is TRBV10-3 and J usage is TRBJ2-2; the D is unclear. CDR3 length: 13 residues. V was shortened by 1 base and J by 6 bases, with 6 bases between the two germline ends. CDR1 ENHRY and CDR2 SYGVKD come from the germline V gene. The CDR3 sequence: CAISEYSAGELFF. Here the CDR3 DNA reads TGTGCCATCAGTGAGTACAGCGCCGGGGAGCTGTTTTTT.